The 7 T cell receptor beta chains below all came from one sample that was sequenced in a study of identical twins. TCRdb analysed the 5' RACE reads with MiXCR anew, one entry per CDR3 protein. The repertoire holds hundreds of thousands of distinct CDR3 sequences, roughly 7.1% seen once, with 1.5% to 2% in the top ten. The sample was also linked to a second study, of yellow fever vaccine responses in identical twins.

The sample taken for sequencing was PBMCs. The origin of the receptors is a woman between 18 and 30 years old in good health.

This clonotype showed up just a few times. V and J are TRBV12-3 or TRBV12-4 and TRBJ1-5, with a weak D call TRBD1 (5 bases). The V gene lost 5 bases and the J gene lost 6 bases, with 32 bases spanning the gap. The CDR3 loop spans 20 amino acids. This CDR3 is CASSLRRQPGAKIGLQPQHF. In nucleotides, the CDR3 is TGTGCCAGCAGTCTACGGCGACAACCCGGGGCGAAAATTGGGCTTCAGCCCCAGCATTTT.

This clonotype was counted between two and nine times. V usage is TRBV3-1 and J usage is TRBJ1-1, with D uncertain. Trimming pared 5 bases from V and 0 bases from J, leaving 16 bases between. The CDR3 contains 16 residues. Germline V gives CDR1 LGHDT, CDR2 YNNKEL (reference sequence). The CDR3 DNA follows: TGTGCCAGCAGCAAAACGGGAGGTGGGATGAACACTGAAGCTTTCTTT. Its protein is CASSKTGGGMNTEAFF.

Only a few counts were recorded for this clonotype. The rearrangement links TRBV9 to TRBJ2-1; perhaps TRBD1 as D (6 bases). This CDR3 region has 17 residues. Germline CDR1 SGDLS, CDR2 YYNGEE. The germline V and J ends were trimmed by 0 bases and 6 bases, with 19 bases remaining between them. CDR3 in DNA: TGTGCCAGCAGCGTAGGAGCAGGGGCCCCCTTGAGCAATGAGCAGTTCTTC. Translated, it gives CASSVGAGAPLSNEQFF. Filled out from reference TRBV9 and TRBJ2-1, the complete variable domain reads DSGVTQTPKHLITATGQRVTLRCSPRSGDLSVYWYQQSLDQGLQFLIQYYNGEERAKGNILERFSAQQFPDLHSELNLSSLELGDSALYFCASSVGAGAPLSNEQFFGPGTRLTVL.

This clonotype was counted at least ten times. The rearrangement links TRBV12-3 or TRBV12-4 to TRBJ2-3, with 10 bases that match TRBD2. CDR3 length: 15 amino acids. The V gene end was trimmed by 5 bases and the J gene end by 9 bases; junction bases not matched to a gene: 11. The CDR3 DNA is TGTGCCAGCAGTCTCAGACTAGCGGGTGAGGGAACGCAGTATTTT. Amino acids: CASSLRLAGEGTQYF.

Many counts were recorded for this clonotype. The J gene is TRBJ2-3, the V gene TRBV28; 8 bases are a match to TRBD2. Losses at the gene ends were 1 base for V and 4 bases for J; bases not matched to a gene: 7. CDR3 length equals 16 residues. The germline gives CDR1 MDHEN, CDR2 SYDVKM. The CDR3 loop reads CASSLSGGYWSDTQYF. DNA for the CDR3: TGTGCCAGCAGTTTATCGGGAGGGTATTGGTCAGATACGCAGTATTTT.

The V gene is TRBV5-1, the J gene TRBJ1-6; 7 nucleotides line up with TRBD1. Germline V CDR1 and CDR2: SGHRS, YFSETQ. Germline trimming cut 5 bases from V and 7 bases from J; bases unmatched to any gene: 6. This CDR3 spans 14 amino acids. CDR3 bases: TGCGCCAGCAGACCCAGGGACAGCAATTCACCCCTCCACTTT. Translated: CASRPRDSNSPLHF. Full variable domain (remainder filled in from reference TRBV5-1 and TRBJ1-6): KAGVTQTPRYLIKTRGQQVTLSCSPISGHRSVSWYQQTPGQGLQFLFEYFSETQRNKGNFPGRFSGRQFSNSRSEMNVSTLELGDSALYLCASRPRDSNSPLHFGNGTRLTVT.

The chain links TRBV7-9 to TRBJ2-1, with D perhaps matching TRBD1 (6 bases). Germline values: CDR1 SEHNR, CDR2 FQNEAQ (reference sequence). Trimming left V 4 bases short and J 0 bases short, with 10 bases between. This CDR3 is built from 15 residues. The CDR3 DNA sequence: TGTGCCAGCAGCTCCCAGGGGCACTCCTACAATGAGCAGTTCTTC. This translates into CASSSQGHSYNEQFF.